This TCR beta chain was recorded in a study of tumor-infiltrating lymphocytes in localized non-small cell lung cancer. In the study overall: Tumor tissue and non-adjacent uninvolved lung came from each patient.

Germline V gives CDR1 MNHNS, CDR2 SASEGT. The CDR3 consists of 14 residues. V gave up 6 bases and J gave up 8 bases, with 19 bases separating them. Study observations and caveats: Compared with uninvolved lung, tumors showed higher T cell infiltration by TCRbeta sequencing.

Assay used: immunoSEQ multiplex PCR; TCRdb lists only in-frame clones, some missing. This table holds 23,000 or so clones, roughly two thirds found once. To note about this clone: Its matching antigen is unknown.

The rearrangement joins TRBV6-1 to TRBJ1-2; the D gene is possibly TRBD1 (5 bases). This clonotype was sampled from a human donor with non-small cell lung cancer. What was sequenced was lung tumor tissue. CDR3 DNA: TGTGCCAGCAGGGAAATCCAGGGATCTGGAGGCTACACCTTC. It codes for CASREIQGSGGYTF.